The present entry profiles one T cell receptor (beta chain) with its context. Its antigen is undetermined. CDR3 size: 13 residues. V dropped 3 bases and J dropped 2 bases, with 7 bases sitting between them. Germline CDR1 SGHTA, CDR2 FQGTGA. Unstimulated regulatory T cells (CD4+CD25+CD127-), CD4+CD25- non-regulatory cells, CD4 and CD8 cells were FACS-sorted from thawed PBMCs. The data originate from a study of Tregs in tolerant kidney transplant recipients. Study observations and caveats: Tolerant patients' donor-specific Tregs expanded beyond overall Tregs, suggesting antigen-driven growth.

Profiling relied on immunoSEQ multiplex PCR, and the TCRdb table lists in-frame clones only, not all of them. The table records about 94,000 clones, roughly 93% of them present only once. V is TRBV7-3 and J is TRBJ2-5, with D uncertain. The sequencing here drew on CD4+ T cells from blood, taken before the transplant. This TCR was sampled from a human donor who received a combined kidney and bone marrow transplant. CDR3 DNA sequence: TGTGCCAGCAGCTTTAACGAGCAAGAGACCCAGTACTTC. Translated, it gives CASSFNEQETQYF. Supplemented by reference TRBV7-3 and TRBJ2-5, the full variable domain reads GAGVSQTPSNKVTEKGKYVELRCDPISGHTALYWYRQSLGQGPEFLIYFQGTGAADDSGLPNDRFFAVRPEGSVSTLKIQRTERGDSAVYLCASSFNEQETQYFGPGTRLLVL.